This T cell receptor beta chain derives from a study of control samples from healthy donors and cancer patients. CDR1 LNHDA and CDR2 SQIVND come from the germline V gene (reference sequence). The CDR3 extends over 14 amino acids. Trimming stripped 5 bases from V and 6 bases from J, with 17 bases between. The sample holds one count of this clone. Sequenced by immunoSEQ multiplex PCR; TCRdb stores in-frame clones only, minus some. The sample shows 12,000 to 15,000 clones, 77% of them seen only once. The gene calls are TRBV19 and TRBJ2-7; perhaps TRBD1 as D (6 bases). The origin of this receptor is a female donor with lung cancer. Sequenced: formalin-fixed, paraffin-embedded tissue. The CDR3 protein is CASSARVFRGEQYF. CDR3 coding DNA: TGTGCCAGTAGTGCCCGTGTGTTCAGGGGCGAGCAGTACTTC.